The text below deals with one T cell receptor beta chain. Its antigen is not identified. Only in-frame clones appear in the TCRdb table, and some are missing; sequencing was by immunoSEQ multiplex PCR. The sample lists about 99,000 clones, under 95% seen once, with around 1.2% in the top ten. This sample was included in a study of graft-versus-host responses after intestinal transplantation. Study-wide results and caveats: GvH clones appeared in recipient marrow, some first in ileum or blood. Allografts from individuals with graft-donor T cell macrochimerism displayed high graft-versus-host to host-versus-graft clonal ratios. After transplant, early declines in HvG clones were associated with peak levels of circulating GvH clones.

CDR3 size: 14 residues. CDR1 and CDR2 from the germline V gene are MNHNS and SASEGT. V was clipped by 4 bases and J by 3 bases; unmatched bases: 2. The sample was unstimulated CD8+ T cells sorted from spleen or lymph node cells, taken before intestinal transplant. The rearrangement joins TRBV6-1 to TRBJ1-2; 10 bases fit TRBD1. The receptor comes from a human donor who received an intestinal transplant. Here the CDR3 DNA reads TGTGCCAGCAGTGGACAGGGGGCAGACTATGGCTACACCTTC. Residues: CASSGQGADYGYTF.